The TCR beta chain under discussion was sequenced for a study of T cells in Graves' hyperthyroidism and ophthalmopathy. V was clipped by 4 bases and J by 4 bases, with 21 bases between them. This CDR3 has 17 residues. Germline V gene sequence: CDR1 KGHDR, CDR2 SFDVKD. Amplified regions were TCR beta CDR3 sequences from RNA transcripts. A first-round RT-PCR of the TCR CDR3 used the HTBI primer set. Using its own MiXCR run on the multiplex PCR reads, TCRdb lists one record per CDR3 protein. The table shows roughly 200,000 distinct CDR3 sequences, with roughly 17% occurring only once. This clonotype was detected many times.

V and J are TRBV24-1 and TRBJ1-1; D may be TRBD1 (6 bases). This clonotype was obtained from a woman between 50 and 59 years old with Graves' hyperthyroidism. The sequencing sample was made of blood. CDR3 sequence reads: CATSDTTGPRGSTEAFF. CDR3 DNA sequence: TGTGCCACCAGTGACACGACAGGCCCCCGGGGAAGCACTGAAGCTTTCTTT.